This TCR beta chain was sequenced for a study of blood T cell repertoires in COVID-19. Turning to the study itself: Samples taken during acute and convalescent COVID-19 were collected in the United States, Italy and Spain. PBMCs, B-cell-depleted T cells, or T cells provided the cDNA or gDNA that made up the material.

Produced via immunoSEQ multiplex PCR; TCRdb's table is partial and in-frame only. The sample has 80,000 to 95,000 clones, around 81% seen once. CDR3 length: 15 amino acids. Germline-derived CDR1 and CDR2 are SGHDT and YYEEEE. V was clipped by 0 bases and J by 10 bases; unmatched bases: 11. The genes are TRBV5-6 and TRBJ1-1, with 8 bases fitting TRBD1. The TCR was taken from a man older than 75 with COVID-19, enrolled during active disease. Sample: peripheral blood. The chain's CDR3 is CASSLGTGGTGGAFF. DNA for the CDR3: TGTGCCAGCAGCTTGGGTACAGGAGGCACAGGGGGAGCTTTCTTT.